This T cell receptor beta chain emerged from a study of identical twins (dated by TCRdb to the mid-2010s). Concerning the study at large: To test whether fetal clonotypes persist, the study used deep sequencing on TCR alpha and beta repertoires from monozygotic twins, unrelated adults of various ages, and cord blood. To rule out contamination, the twin experiments were replicated at different times with different library preparation protocols.

This clonotype was seen a handful of times. The antigen it recognizes is unknown. The input lacks base qualities; no much larger clone sits a single base away. Every donor was a healthy Caucasian. The twin cohort comprised three pairs of female monozygotic twins, all aged roughly 18 to 30 years. CD4+ and CD8+ T cell populations were isolated with positive isolation kits from Invitrogen. Paper-wide results and their limitations: Fewer insertions were carried by abundant cord blood beta clonotypes; a weaker similar trend was observed in young adult naive repertoires, while no such trend was observed in memory repertoires. Out-of-frame TCR alpha sharing in monozygotic twins was systematically underestimated by recombination models, whereas sharing between unrelated individuals was in agreement with the recombination models. Out-of-frame TCR alpha sequences shared between twins showed an excess of low generation-probability sequences compared with coincidental sharing between unrelated individuals. Because the same donors could not be followed over many years, conclusions were based on cross-sectional statistical analysis. The excess sharing between twins in beta out-of-frame sequences was weaker because fewer shared sequences reduced the signal-to-noise ratio. Zero-insertion analyses could be partly confounded by invariant T cells such as MAIT and iNKT, although diverse VJ usage argued against such confounding for most clonotypes.

Library preparation was by 5' RACE. Sequenced on an Illumina HiSeq 2000. A universal primer binding site was added through template switching, and the final cDNA carried a unique molecular identifier so that TCR cDNA molecules could be counted accurately. First-strand cDNA for TCR alpha and beta chains was synthesized from specific primers in the conserved constant-segment region. To control for contamination, every cDNA library carried two barcodes: a SMART-Mk sample barcode plus Illumina barcodes. TruSeq adapter sequences, together with Illumina sample barcodes, were added in two successive PCR steps. Sequencing of the TCR alpha and beta cDNA libraries was done on the Illumina HiSeq platform using custom primers. On the study's bioinformatics: Raw reads were processed with MiGEC to extract unique molecular identifiers, and MiXCR was used to determine CDR3 positions. Recombination models were inferred per individual with the repgenHMM and IGoR tools using an EM algorithm. Shared clonotypes were analyzed with the tcR package in R, and sharing was normalized by the product of cloneset sizes. To study raw recombination free of thymic and clonal selection effects, out-of-frame nonproductive sequences were analyzed. TCRdb cleaned the public reads at Q25 with fastp, built clones with MiXCR and kept in-frame beta chains. When rows share a CDR3 protein, they turn into one entry using the most common DNA and genes. These V and J calls rely on TCRdb rather than the paper's analysis. This sample lists roughly 540,000 distinct CDR3 sequences; approximately 22% were detected once. The ten largest make up about 0.99% of the sample.

The germline V gene (reference sequence) yields DFQATT for CDR1 and SNEGSKA for CDR2. There are 14 amino acids in the CDR3, from cysteine to phenylalanine inclusive. The kept DNA is CDR3 alone, 42 bases in frame from the first base. The V end gives up 5 bases and the J end 4 bases, leaving 5 bases in the junction not matched to a gene. In addition, the sample was reused for a study of T cells expressing NK-cell markers. The second study's authors report: Several donors provided sorted CD3+CD56+NKG2C+, CD3+CD56+NKG2C- and CD3+CD56-NKG2C+ T-cell subsets, whose TCR beta-chain repertoires were profiled. Among the eight sequenced donors, seven were HCMV-seropositive and one was HCMV-seronegative. In several experiments an anti-gammadeltaTCR antibody was added to restrict sorting to alphabetaTCR-expressing T cells. In about 6 donors, the dominant CD3+CD56+NKG2C+ clonotypes were found to rank among the top 10 CD8+ clonotypes and to make up about 1.0-7.5% of CD8+ T cells. Those dominant clonotypes were again the most abundant among CD3+CD56-NKG2C+ cells in a handful of donors, at about 25-60.1%. It remained unclear whether the expanded NKG2C-expressing T cell clones were specific for HCMV antigens. Randomly selected healthy volunteers, three men and five women, were used as the eight sequenced donors. HCMV serostatus was determined by detecting HCMV-specific IgG in serum with a commercial ELISA kit. MIGEC was used to demultiplex reads and group the reads by UMI, and MiTCR was used to assemble and quantify clonotypes. To exclude erroneous sequences, any TCR cDNA sequence not supported by at least two reads was discarded. The tcR package was used for downstream repertoire analysis, with clonotypes matched between fractions based on CDR3 nucleotide sequence plus V segment. VDJmatch was used to annotate antigen specificity against VDJdb, with one amino acid substitution in CDR3 permitted.

Recombination connected TRBV20-1 to TRBJ2-2, with 9 central nucleotides matching TRBD1. The sequencing input was CD4+ T cells sorted from blood. The clonotype was recovered from a woman aged 18-29 years in good health. The bases are TGCAGTGCTCCCAGACAGGGGGTCACCGGGGAGCTGTTTTTT. Its translation reads: CSAPRQGVTGELFF.